This section outlines one T cell receptor beta chain sequence together with its context. Trimming at V came to 1 base and at J to 6 bases, leaving 2 bases not matched to a gene. The CDR3 length is 13 residues. This sample is part of a study of blood T cell repertoires in COVID-19. In the study overall: Nucleic acid was either cDNA or gDNA, and it came from T cells, B-cell-depleted T cells, or PBMCs.

Each participant's cohort was designated according to participant-reported clinical history. Using immunoSEQ multiplex PCR, the repertoire was profiled, and TCRdb retains in-frame clones only, with some absent. This table holds more than 200,000 clones, just under 90% found once. This TCR was sampled from a woman aged 25 to 45 with acute COVID-19. Sequencing used PBMCs or T cells enriched from blood (not recorded which). This chain connects TRBV12-3 or TRBV12-4 to TRBJ2-7; TRBD1 agrees at 8 bases. The CDR3 loop is CASSLGTGLEQYF. The CDR3 region has the DNA TGTGCCAGCAGTTTAGGGACAGGGCTCGAGCAGTACTTC.